A single sample is the source of the 17 T cell receptor beta chains below, sequenced in a study of siplizumab effects on memory and regulatory T cells. This table comes from immunoSEQ multiplex PCR, and its TCRdb copy is limited to in-frame clones, with some not included. The sample lists about 13,000 clones, almost 40% occurring once. No antigens are known for them. Cells that made up the mixed lymphocyte reaction were cocultured at 37°C for about 6 days. The sequenced sample was CFSE-low (dividing) CD8+ T cells sorted from an allogeneic mixed lymphocyte reaction. Every receptor here comes from a human donor in good health; the cells came from an allogeneic mixed lymphocyte reaction.

This chain uses TRBV6-5 with TRBJ1-3; D is uncertain. The CDR3 totals 15 residues. V lost 7 bases and J lost 4, with 17 bases in between. CDR1 is MNHEY and CDR2 is SVGAGI in the germline V gene. CDR3 bases: TGTGCCAGCACCTGGGAGGTCCCGCGCGGAAACACCATATATTTT. Its translation: CASTWEVPRGNTIYF.

By sample fraction, this clone is medium-sized. This sequence joins TRBV6-6 and TRBJ1-2, with D maybe TRBD1 (5 bases). The CDR3 has 13 amino acids. Trimming stripped 5 bases from V and 2 bases from J, with 9 bases between. CDR1 and CDR2 from the germline V gene are MNHNY and SVGAGI (reference sequence). CDR3 nucleotide sequence: TGTGCCAGCAGTCCGACAGAAAACTATGGCTACACCTTC. Translated: CASSPTENYGYTF.

The chain combines TRBV25-1 with TRBJ1-5; D may be TRBD1 (6 bases). V lost 4 bases, J lost 0 bases, and 10 bases lay in between. The germline V gene has CDR1 MGHDK and CDR2 SYGVNS. CDR3 length equals 15 residues. The CDR3 DNA is TGTGCCAGCAGTGTATCAGGGGATAGCAATCAGCCCCAGCATTTT. Its translation: CASSVSGDSNQPQHF.

This clone was recorded a few times. The chain uses TRBV5-1 and TRBJ1-1; D perhaps matches TRBD1 (6 bases). The CDR3 contains 14 residues. Trimming removed 0 bases at V and 10 bases at J, with 16 bases between. Germline V CDR1 and CDR2: SGHRS, YFSETQ. In DNA form, the CDR3 reads TGCGCCAGCAGCTTGGGCTTCGGGGGGCTAGGAGCTTTCTTT. Protein product: CASSLGFGGLGAFF.

Points on this clone: This clone may be a read error of a much larger clone one base away. This chain connects TRBV19 to TRBJ2-7; D may be TRBD1 or TRBD2 (6 bases each). Germline CDR1 LNHDA, CDR2 SQIVND (reference sequence). CDR3 size: 14 residues. CDR3 nucleotide sequence: TGTGCCGGTAGTGTCGCGGGACACTCCTACGAGCAGTACTTC. It is translated as CAGSVAGHSYEQYF. The full variable domain, completed using reference TRBV19 and TRBJ2-7, is DGGITQSPKYLFRKEGQNVTLSCEQNLNHDAMYWYRQDPGQGLRLIYYSQIVNDFQKGDIAEGYSVSREKKESFPLTVTSAQKNPTAFYLCAGSVAGHSYEQYFGPGTRLTVT.

The V gene is TRBV4-3, the J gene TRBJ2-2; 8 nucleotides agree with TRBD2. Germline CDR1 is LGHNA and CDR2 is YSLEER. V gave up 4 bases and J gave up 4 bases; unmatched junction bases: 8. The CDR3 has 16 amino acids. The CDR3 region has the DNA TGCGCCAGCAGCCCGAGTCCTAGCGGGTCCACCGGGGAGCTGTTTTTT. This gives the protein CASSPSPSGSTGELFF.

The rearrangement uses TRBV6-6 and TRBJ2-5; D possibly corresponds to TRBD2 (7 bases). The CDR3 sequence is 14 residues long. The germline CDR1 and CDR2 sequences are MNHNY and SVGAGI (reference sequence). Trimming left V 0 bases short and J 5 bases short, with 10 bases between. In DNA, the CDR3 is TGTGCCAGCAGTTACTCACAGGGAGGGGAGACCCAGTACTTC. Translating it yields CASSYSQGGETQYF.

Judged by abundance, this clone is medium-sized (0.01 to 0.1%). The chain carries TRBV6-5 and TRBJ2-7, with 9 bases that match TRBD1. With V trimmed by 6 bases and J by 6 bases, 6 bases remained unmatched. The CDR3 length is 13 residues. Per the germline V gene, CDR1 is MNHEY and CDR2 is SVGAGI. CDR3 in DNA: TGTGCCAGCAGCGGGACAGGGCTCCTCGAGCAGTACTTC. Translated, it gives CASSGTGLLEQYF.

This clone was seen a handful of times. This rearrangement joins TRBV30 to TRBJ1-1, with D unclear. This CDR3 is built from 12 residues. Trimming removed 1 base at V and 0 bases at J, with 3 bases between. CDR1 is GTSNPN and CDR2 is SVGIG in the germline V gene (reference sequence). The CDR3 bases are TGTGCCTGGAGTGACCTGAACACTGAAGCTTTCTTT. Its protein product is CAWSDLNTEAFF.

There are a few counts of this clone. CDR3 amino acids: CASSPRPGGISYEQYF. The CDR3 DNA sequence: TGTGCCAGCTCACCCCGCCCAGGGGGGATATCCTACGAGCAGTACTTC. The genes are TRBV18 and TRBJ2-7; TRBD1 might be the D (7 bases). Germline V gives CDR1 KGHSH, CDR2 LQKENI. Trimming cost V 3 bases and J 1 base, with 16 bases left between them. The CDR3 consists of 16 residues.

This clone was detected once. Germline and junction disagree at one end, which may indicate a read error. The rearrangement joins TRBV27 to TRBJ2-7; 11 nucleotides match TRBD2. The germline gives CDR1 MNHEY, CDR2 SMNVEV (reference sequence). This CDR3 has 15 residues. The CDR3 reads CASSLLAGGPYGQYF. The CDR3 DNA is TGTGCCAGCAGCCTCTTAGCGGGAGGGCCCTACGGGCAGTACTTC.

The chain has TRBV27 and TRBJ2-5, with 10 bases matching TRBD1. The J call could be wrong; TRBJ2-7 is a better fit for the DNA end. Germline CDR1 is MNHEY and CDR2 is SMNVEV (reference sequence). There are 15 residues in the CDR3. The CDR3 DNA is TGTGCCAGCAGTTTAGGACAGGGGGATGGGTACGAGCAGTACTTC. It yields the protein CASSLGQGDGYEQYF.

This clone was detected a few times. V is TRBV19 and J is TRBJ2-1, with D hard to call. The CDR3 is 13 amino acids. The germline CDR1 and CDR2 sequences are LNHDA and SQIVND (reference sequence). The V and J ends lost 0 bases and 5 bases respectively, with 5 bases between them. CDR3 sequence (DNA): TGTGCCAGTAGTATAGATAGAAACAATGAGCAGTTCTTC. Amino acid sequence: CASSIDRNNEQFF.

This clone was counted only a few times. This chain links TRBV27 with TRBJ2-3; D unclear. This CDR3 region has 16 residues. Trimming removed 5 bases at V and 0 bases at J, with 15 bases between. The germline CDR1 and CDR2 sequences are MNHEY and SMNVEV (reference sequence). The CDR3 coding sequence is TGTGCCAGCAGTCACCTGGCAATCACTAGCACAGATACGCAGTATTTT. Its protein product is CASSHLAITSTDTQYF.

By its share, this clone is medium-sized. This rearrangement joins TRBV9 to TRBJ2-1, with 8 bases that match TRBD2. V shed 3 bases and J 8 bases; nucleotides not matched to a gene: 10. CDR1 is SGDLS, CDR2 YYNGEE, per germline. The CDR3 sequence is 15 residues long. The DNA for the CDR3 is TGTGCCAGCAGCGCGAGCGGGAGCGGGGGCGATGAGCAGTTCTTC. Translating gives CASSASGSGGDEQFF. Filled out from reference TRBV9 and TRBJ2-1, the complete variable domain reads DSGVTQTPKHLITATGQRVTLRCSPRSGDLSVYWYQQSLDQGLQFLIQYYNGEERAKGNILERFSAQQFPDLHSELNLSSLELGDSALYFCASSASGSGGDEQFFGPGTRLTVL.

This clone appeared a single time. V is TRBV18 and J is TRBJ2-1; 11 nucleotides agree with TRBD1. J was trimmed by 6 bases and V by 1 base; bases with no gene match: 8. This CDR3 is built from 17 residues. From germline, CDR1 is KGHSH and CDR2 LQKENI. CDR3 coding DNA: TGTGCCAGCTCACCACTTTCCCGGGACAGGGGGTTCAATGAGCAGTTCTTC. Residues: CASSPLSRDRGFNEQFF.

CDR3 region: CASSLGTGRSEAFF. CDR3 nucleotides: TGTGCCAGCAGCTTAGGGACAGGGAGGTCTGAAGCTTTCTTT. The V gene is TRBV11-1, the J gene TRBJ1-1; 8 nucleotides match TRBD1. Germline CDR1 reads SGHAT; CDR2 reads FQDESV (reference sequence). CDR3 length: 14 residues. Trimming cost V 1 base and J 6 bases; bases outside gene matches: 4.